Below, 15 T cell receptor beta chains from the same sample are listed, as sequenced in a study of graft-versus-host responses after intestinal transplantation. Some clones are missing from TCRdb's copy, which holds only in-frame ones; the method was immunoSEQ multiplex PCR. The sample carries tens of thousands of clones, around 89% recorded once. These receptors are not linked to any known antigen. The input for sequencing was unstimulated CD8+ T cells sorted from spleen or lymph node cells, taken before transplant. The receptors derive from a human donor who was the organ donor for an intestinal transplant.

This rearrangement joins TRBV5-1 to TRBJ2-1; D unclear. Germline CDR1 is SGHRS and CDR2 is YFSETQ. This CDR3 is 15 amino acids long. Deletions cut 0 bases from V and 4 bases from J, with 11 bases between. The CDR3 spells CASSLAPGTYNEQFF. CDR3 nucleotides: TGCGCCAGCAGCTTGGCCCCTGGCACGTACAATGAGCAGTTCTTC. Full variable domain (missing parts from reference TRBV5-1 and TRBJ2-1): KAGVTQTPRYLIKTRGQQVTLSCSPISGHRSVSWYQQTPGQGLQFLFEYFSETQRNKGNFPGRFSGRQFSNSRSEMNVSTLELGDSALYLCASSLAPGTYNEQFFGPGTRLTVL.

The rearrangement links TRBV29-1 to TRBJ2-1, with D perhaps TRBD2 (6 bases). V was cut by 7 bases and J by 4 bases, with 11 bases left in between. Germline V lookup: CDR1 SQVTM, CDR2 ANQGSEA. This CDR3 has 12 residues. Here the CDR3 DNA reads TGCAGCGGCGGAGGGGATTACAATGAGCAGTTCTTC. Amino acid sequence: CSGGGDYNEQFF.

The chain carries TRBV6-6 and TRBJ2-5, with TRBD2 matching over 11 bases. This CDR3 has 14 residues. In germline, CDR1 is MNHNY, CDR2 SVGAGI (reference sequence). With V trimmed by 8 bases and J by 0 bases, 2 bases remained unmatched. Written as DNA, the CDR3 is TGTGCCAGCGCTAGCGGGGGGTACCAAGAGACCCAGTACTTC. Encoded protein: CASASGGYQETQYF.

The V call is TRBV6-5, the J call TRBJ1-1; possible D gene TRBD1, 6 bases. There are 14 residues in the CDR3. The V gene's germline CDR1 is MNHEY and CDR2 SVGAGI. V was shortened by 8 bases and J by 3 bases, with 16 bases between the two germline ends. The CDR3 here is CASLRQGRYTEAFF. The CDR3, as DNA: TGTGCCAGCCTCAGGCAGGGGCGTTACACTGAAGCTTTCTTT.

V gene TRBV4-2 combines with J gene TRBJ2-1, with D unresolved. Trimming took off 5 bases at V and 8 bases at J, with 13 bases between the two ends. The CDR3 runs to 13 residues. Germline CDR1 and CDR2: LGHNA and YNFKEQ. Written as DNA, the CDR3 is TGTGCCAGCAGCGAAAAGGAAGGAGATGAGCAGTTCTTC. Encoded protein: CASSEKEGDEQFF.

This chain links TRBV9 with TRBJ2-3; 7 bases are shared with TRBD2. The V and J ends lost 0 bases and 2 bases, in that order; junction bases with no gene match: 9. The V gene's germline CDR1 is SGDLS and CDR2 YYNGEE. The CDR3 runs to 17 residues. CDR3 in amino acids: CASSVVGGTPFTDTQYF. CDR3 nucleotide sequence: TGTGCCAGCAGCGTAGTCGGGGGGACTCCGTTCACAGATACGCAGTATTTT.

The rearrangement links TRBV7-9 to TRBJ1-2; a weak D match, TRBD1 (6 bases). In germline, CDR1 is SEHNR, CDR2 FQNEAQ (reference sequence). This CDR3 contains 17 residues. V shed 8 bases and J shed 0 bases, with 22 bases lying between them. The CDR3 nucleotides are TGTGCCAGCGGGGGTTGGGGACACCTCCCCTCTAACTATGGCTACACCTTC. Amino acid sequence: CASGGWGHLPSNYGYTF. Looking up the rest from reference TRBV7-9 and TRBJ1-2 gives the full variable domain: DTGVSQNPRHKITKRGQNVTFRCDPISEHNRLYWYRQTLGQGPEFLTYFQNEAQLEKSRLLSDRFSAERPKGSFSTLEIQRTEQGDSAMYLCASGGWGHLPSNYGYTFGSGTRLTVV.

The rearrangement links TRBV2 to TRBJ2-7; 7 positions match TRBD2. The CDR3 extends over 13 amino acids. From germline, CDR1 is SNHLY and CDR2 FYNNEI. The trim removed 6 bases at V and 2 bases at J, leaving 4 bases unmatched. This CDR3 is CASRGEGPYEQYV. DNA for the CDR3: TGTGCCAGCAGGGGGGAGGGGCCCTACGAGCAGTACGTC.

CDR3 nucleotide sequence: TGCAGCGTTCCCCAGGGAAACTACAATGAGCAGTTCTTC. This gives the protein CSVPQGNYNEQFF. The chain uses TRBV29-1 and TRBJ2-1; TRBD1 is a possible D gene (5 bases). V lost 5 bases to trimming and J lost 3 bases, with 11 bases between them. This CDR3 has 13 residues. Germline lookup yields CDR1 SQVTM and CDR2 ANQGSEA.

For the CDR3, the DNA is TGCGCCAGCAGCTCAAGTGCCGGGATGATGAACACTGAAGCTTTCTTT. Protein sequence: CASSSSAGMMNTEAFF. V gene TRBV4-1 combines with J gene TRBJ1-1; D uncertain. V was pared by 5 bases and J by 0 bases, with 16 bases between. The CDR3 totals 16 residues. Looked up from germline, CDR1 is MGHRA and CDR2 is YSYEKL.

V gene TRBV6-5 combines with J gene TRBJ1-1; D gene unclear. CDR1 is MNHEY, CDR2 SVGAGI, per germline. The CDR3 runs 12 residues. V gave up 4 bases and J gave up 7 bases, with 10 bases separating them. CDR3 nucleotides: TGTGCCAGCAGTTTGGTCGCAGGTGAAGCTTTCTTT. Translation: CASSLVAGEAFF.

This rearrangement joins TRBV4-2 to TRBJ2-5, with 9 bases aligning to TRBD2. There are 16 residues in the CDR3. V shed 0 bases and J 5 bases; nucleotides not matched to a gene: 7. Germline values: CDR1 LGHNA, CDR2 YNFKEQ. The DNA of the CDR3 is TGTGCCAGCAGCCAAGAAAGAGCGGGGGGCGGGGAGACCCAGTACTTC. It yields the protein CASSQERAGGGETQYF.

The J gene is TRBJ1-2, the V gene TRBV6-5; 9 nucleotides match TRBD1. The trim removed 5 bases at V and 4 bases at J, leaving 8 bases unmatched. This CDR3 region has 15 residues. Germline V gene data show CDR1 as MNHEY and CDR2 as SVGAGI. CDR3 loop: CASSLGQGLGYGYTF. CDR3 coding DNA: TGTGCCAGCAGTCTTGGACAGGGGTTAGGCTATGGCTACACCTTC.

This chain uses TRBV6-4 with TRBJ2-1; maybe TRBD1 (6 bases). The germline CDR1 and CDR2 sequences are MRHNA and SNTAGT. Trimming stripped 2 bases from V and 12 bases from J, with 17 bases between. The CDR3 length is 14 residues. CDR3 region: CASSDKQEGRGQFF. Written as DNA, the CDR3 is TGTGCCAGCAGTGACAAACAAGAGGGCAGGGGGCAGTTCTTC.

V and J are TRBV5-4 and TRBJ1-3; no reliable D call. The V end was cut by 4 bases, the J end by 0 bases, with 11 bases between. Germline loops: CDR1 SGHNT, CDR2 YYREEE (reference sequence). The CDR3 runs 15 residues. CDR3 region: CASSPTGSSGNTIYF. The CDR3 DNA follows: TGTGCCAGCAGCCCCACGGGGAGCTCTGGAAACACCATATATTTT.